One sample yielded the 18 T cell receptor beta chains listed below, sequenced in a study of blood T cell repertoires in COVID-19. The method was immunoSEQ multiplex PCR; TCRdb's version includes in-frame clones alone and lacks a portion of them. This sample has 270,000 or so clones, with 86% found just once. The sample comprised peripheral blood. The receptor source for this set is a woman younger than 45 with COVID-19, enrolled during active disease.

The V and J genes are TRBV27 and TRBJ2-7; 7 positions match TRBD1. The V and J ends lost 6 bases and 6 bases, in that order; junction bases with no gene match: 8. This CDR3 comprises 13 residues. The V gene's germline CDR1 is MNHEY and CDR2 SMNVEV (reference sequence). The CDR3 is CASSFDHRGEQYF. The DNA of the CDR3 is TGTGCCAGCAGCTTCGACCACAGGGGCGAGCAGTACTTC.

The rearrangement uses TRBV6-5 and TRBJ1-1, with 7 nucleotides matching TRBD1. J lost 6 bases, V lost 2 bases, and 6 bases had no gene match. The length of the CDR3 is 14 residues. Looked up from germline, CDR1 is MNHEY and CDR2 is SVGAGI. In DNA, the CDR3 is TGTGCCAGCAGTTACACCGGGACAGCCGCTGAAGCTTTCTTT. This gives the protein CASSYTGTAAEAFF.

V is TRBV11-2 and J is TRBJ2-7; 8 bases align to TRBD1. This CDR3 comprises 13 residues. Germline V lookup: CDR1 SGHAT, CDR2 FQNNGV. With 3 bases clipped from V and 6 bases from J, the junction kept 4 bases outside the gene matches. The DNA for the CDR3 is TGTGCCAGCAGCTTCACAGGGGGTGGCGAGCAGTACTTC. It translates to CASSFTGGGEQYF.

This clone was seen only once. This chain uses TRBV5-1 with TRBJ1-4; D not resolved. The CDR3 runs to 16 residues. Germline lookup yields CDR1 SGHRS and CDR2 YFSETQ. Trimming took 3 bases from V and 8 from J, leaving 20 bases between them. The CDR3 DNA is TGCGCCAGCAGCTCGCCAATGGGAGGGCCTTTGGAAAAACTGTTTTTT. Protein: CASSSPMGGPLEKLFF.

This chain joins TRBV5-5 and TRBJ2-5; tentatively, D is TRBD2 (5 bases). V lost 5 bases, J lost 4 bases, and 15 bases lay in between. Germline V CDR1 and CDR2: SGHKS, YYEKEE (reference sequence). This CDR3 is built from 14 residues. The CDR3 DNA reads TGTGCCAGCAGGGTGGTTGGGGAGACAGAGACCCAGTACTTC. Translation: CASRVVGETETQYF.

The V and J genes are TRBV10-2 and TRBJ2-4; TRBD1 matches 8 bases. Germline V gene lookup returns CDR1 WSHSY and CDR2 SAAADI. CDR3 length: 16 amino acids. J lost 5 bases, V lost 8 bases, and 14 bases had no gene match. The DNA for the CDR3 is TGCGCCAGCTCCCGAGGGGGTGCGGACAGGGAAAACATTCAGTACTTC. Protein sequence: CASSRGGADRENIQYF.

The chain joins TRBV29-1 to TRBJ1-1, with 7 bases identical to TRBD1. Looked up from germline, CDR1 is SQVTM and CDR2 is ANQGSEA. The length of the CDR3 is 13 residues. Trimming at V came to 4 bases and at J to 6 bases, leaving 8 bases not matched to a gene. DNA of the CDR3: TGCAGCGTTGCCAGGGGGTCCGGGTCTGAAGCTTTCTTT. Translated, it gives CSVARGSGSEAFF.

The chain recombines TRBV4-2 with TRBJ2-7; the match to TRBD1 covers 8 bases. CDR3 length: 14 amino acids. CDR1 LGHNA and CDR2 YNFKEQ come from the germline V gene. With 4 bases clipped from V and 5 bases from J, the junction kept 7 bases outside the gene matches. CDR3 DNA: TGTGCCAGCAGCCGCCGGACAGGGCTGGACGAGCAGTACTTC. This translates into CASSRRTGLDEQYF.

The table lists this clone with a few counts. V usage is TRBV19 and J usage is TRBJ1-5, with no clear D. CDR1 LNHDA and CDR2 SQIVND come from the germline V gene (reference sequence). There are 15 residues in the CDR3. Between the trimmed V and J ends, which lost 1 base and 2 bases, there was a span of 9 bases. The CDR3 protein is CASSIVQARNQPQHF. The CDR3 DNA reads TGTGCCAGTAGTATAGTCCAGGCACGCAATCAGCCCCAGCATTTT.

This clone is a singleton in its sample. The chain recombines TRBV7-2 with TRBJ2-7; 10 positions match TRBD2. The ends lost 5 bases at V and 3 bases at J; junction bases unmatched: 10. CDR1 is SGHTA, CDR2 FQGNSA, per germline. This CDR3 region has 16 residues. The CDR3 nucleotides read TGTGCCAGCAGCCCAGCGGGACTAGCGTGGAGCTACGAGCAGTACTTC. This encodes CASSPAGLAWSYEQYF.

The CDR3 DNA is TGTGCCAGCAGTGTTACTGGTGAGCAGTTCTTC. Translated, it gives CASSVTGEQFF. The chain joins TRBV27 to TRBJ2-1; D gene unclear. V was cut by 5 bases and J by 9 bases, with 8 bases left in between. CDR3 length: 11 residues. In germline, CDR1 is MNHEY, CDR2 SMNVEV (reference sequence).

The chain carries TRBV11-2 and TRBJ2-1, with D unclear. The germline V gene has CDR1 SGHAT and CDR2 FQNNGV. The CDR3 is made up of 12 amino acids. The germline V and J ends were trimmed by 5 bases and 4 bases, with 6 bases remaining between them. The CDR3 sequence: CASSRVYNEQFF. For the CDR3, the DNA is TGTGCCAGCAGCCGGGTTTACAATGAGCAGTTCTTC.

Only a few counts were recorded for this clone. The gene calls are TRBV7-8 and TRBJ2-2, with 9 bases aligning to TRBD1. Germline V gene sequence: CDR1 SGHVS, CDR2 FQNEAQ. J gave up 6 bases and V 11 bases, and 4 bases lay outside the gene matches. The CDR3 length is 12 residues. The CDR3 loop reads CASQGAPGELFF. The DNA of the CDR3 is TGTGCCTCACAGGGGGCCCCCGGGGAGCTGTTTTTT.

The V and J genes are TRBV2 and TRBJ1-2; TRBD1 might be the D (6 bases). Deletions cut 1 base from V and 12 bases from J, with 9 bases between. Per germline, CDR1 SNHLY and CDR2 FYNNEI. This CDR3 has 11 amino acids. CDR3: CASSEGRDNTF. The DNA of the CDR3 is TGTGCCAGCAGTGAAGGACGGGACAACACCTTC.

The chain is built from TRBV5-1 and TRBJ2-3; 11 positions match TRBD2. The CDR3 runs to 16 residues. V dropped 3 bases and J dropped 1; count of bases not matched to a gene: 4. CDR1 is SGHRS and CDR2 is YFSETQ in the germline V gene. This CDR3 reads CASSSLAGGGTDTQYF. The DNA of the CDR3 is TGCGCCAGCAGCTCCCTAGCGGGGGGTGGCACAGATACGCAGTATTTT.

The V gene is TRBV5-4, the J gene TRBJ1-1, with D hard to call. The germline V and J ends were trimmed by 4 bases and 1 base, with 14 bases remaining between them. The germline CDR1 and CDR2 sequences are SGHNT and YYREEE (reference sequence). The CDR3 runs 15 residues. For the CDR3, the DNA is TGTGCCAGCAGCACCCCCGTGACTGGGAACACTGAAGCTTTCTTT. Protein: CASSTPVTGNTEAFF.

This chain connects TRBV28 to TRBJ2-1; 7 bases agree with TRBD1. The CDR3 totals 15 residues. CDR1 is MDHEN, CDR2 SYDVKM, per germline. V shed 6 bases, J shed 4 bases, and the junction held 9 bases outside the gene matches. As DNA, the CDR3 is TGTGCCAGCAGCCCGCCGGGACAGTTTTACAATGAGCAGTTCTTC. Encoded protein: CASSPPGQFYNEQFF.

The chain employs TRBV3-1 (or the pseudogene TRBV3-2) and TRBJ1-2; D unresolved. CDR1 and CDR2 from the germline V gene are LGHDT and YNNKEL (reference sequence). The CDR3 loop spans 13 amino acids. V was shortened by 1 base and J by 8 bases, with 11 bases between the two germline ends. The CDR3 DNA sequence: TGTGCCAGCAGCCAAGCTCTTGCAGCGGGCTACACCTTC. Protein sequence: CASSQALAAGYTF.